This T cell receptor (beta chain) was sequenced in a study of T cells in Graves' hyperthyroidism and ophthalmopathy. This clonotype was detected ten times or more. No antigen is known for it. Amplified TCR beta CDR3 regions derived from RNA transcripts. TCR CDR3 regions were first amplified by RT-PCR with HTBI primers. A single record per CDR3 protein comes from TCRdb applying MiXCR to the multiplex PCR reads. The sample holds 500,000 to 600,000 distinct CDR3 sequences; around 50% are singletons and the top ten take 44%. This CDR3 comprises 13 residues. Trimming shortened V by 7 bases and J by 6 bases, and 13 bases separated the two germline ends. The germline V gene has CDR1 SGHRS and CDR2 YFSETQ. Diagnoses were made from clinical symptoms, serum measures (thyroxine and TRAb), thyroid ultrasound and orbital computed tomography. Study outcomes and limitations: The model anticipated ophthalmopathy a median 6.5 months pre-onset. Most thyroid-expanded clonotypes above 0.001 were also found in blood.

The receptor was derived from an adult woman with Graves' disease, either hyperthyroidism or ophthalmopathy (not recorded which). The V and J genes are TRBV5-1 and TRBJ2-2; possible D gene TRBD1, 6 bases. Sequenced material: peripheral blood or thyroid tissue (not recorded which). The CDR3: CASGLAGAGELFF. CDR3 sequence (DNA): TGCGCCAGCGGGCTAGCAGGGGCCGGGGAGCTGTTTTTT.